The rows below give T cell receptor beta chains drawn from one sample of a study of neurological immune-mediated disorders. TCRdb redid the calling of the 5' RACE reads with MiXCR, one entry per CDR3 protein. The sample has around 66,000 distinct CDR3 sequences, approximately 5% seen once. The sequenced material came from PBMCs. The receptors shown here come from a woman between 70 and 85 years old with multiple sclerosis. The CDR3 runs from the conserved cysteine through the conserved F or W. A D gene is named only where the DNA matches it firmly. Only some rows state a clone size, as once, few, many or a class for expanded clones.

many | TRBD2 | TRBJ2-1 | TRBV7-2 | CASSLPRGGREGPYNEQFF | TGTGCCAGCAGCTTACCCCGCGGGGGGCGGGAGGGCCCCTACAATGAGCAGTTCTTC
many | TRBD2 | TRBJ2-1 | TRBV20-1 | CSARPSAGVSYNEQFF | TGCAGTGCTAGACCCTCAGCGGGAGTGTCCTACAATGAGCAGTTCTTC
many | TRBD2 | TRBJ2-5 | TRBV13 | CASSTAGTSLETQYF | TGTGCCAGCAGCACCGCCGGGACTAGCCTGGAGACCCAGTACTTC
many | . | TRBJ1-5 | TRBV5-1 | CASSLASGDSNQPQHF | TGCGCCAGCAGCTTGGCCTCCGGTGATAGCAATCAGCCCCAGCATTTT
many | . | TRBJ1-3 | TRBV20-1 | CSARPRTGNTIYF | TGCAGTGCCCGACCCCGAACTGGAAACACCATATATTTT
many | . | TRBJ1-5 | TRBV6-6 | CASSYSEFQHF | TGTGCCAGCAGTTACTCAGAGTTCCAGCATTTT
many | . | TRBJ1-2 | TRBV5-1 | CASSLGRSDSPSGYTF | TGCGCCAGCAGCTTGGGGCGGAGCGACAGTCCGTCTGGCTACACCTTC
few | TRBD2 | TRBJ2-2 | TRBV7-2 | CASSFSGSGDGELFF | TGTGCCAGCAGCTTTAGCGGGAGTGGGGACGGGGAGCTGTTTTTT
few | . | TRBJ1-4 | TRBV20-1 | CSAQIMGSEKLFF | TGCAGTGCTCAGATTATGGGATCTGAAAAACTGTTTTTT
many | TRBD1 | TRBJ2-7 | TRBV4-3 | CASSLDRVSYEQYF | TGCGCCAGCAGTCTAGACAGGGTGTCCTACGAGCAGTACTTC
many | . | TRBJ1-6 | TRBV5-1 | CASSLGVGYNSPLHF | TGCGCCAGCAGCTTGGGGGTAGGCTATAATTCACCCCTCCACTTT
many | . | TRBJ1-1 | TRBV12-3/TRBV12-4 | CASRPDGSTEAFF | TGTGCCAGCAGACCCGATGGAAGCACTGAAGCTTTCTTT
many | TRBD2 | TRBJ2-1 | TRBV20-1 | CSANKWTSGTLGTYNEQFF | TGCAGTGCCAACAAGTGGACTAGCGGGACCCTTGGGACCTACAATGAGCAGTTCTTC
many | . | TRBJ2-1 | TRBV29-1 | CSVGGNMPRDEQFF | TGCAGCGTTGGCGGGAATATGCCTCGGGATGAGCAGTTCTTC
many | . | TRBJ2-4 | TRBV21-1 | CASSGEDLAKNIQYF | TGTGCCAGCAGCGGGGAGGACTTAGCCAAAAACATTCAGTACTTC
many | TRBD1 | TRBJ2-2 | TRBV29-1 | CSVRTGGWDTGELFF | TGCAGCGTACGAACAGGGGGCTGGGACACCGGGGAGCTGTTTTTT
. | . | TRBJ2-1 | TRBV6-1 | CASTHGATYNEQFF | TGTGCCAGCACCCACGGAGCTACCTACAATGAGCAGTTCTTC
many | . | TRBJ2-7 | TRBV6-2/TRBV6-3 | CASSWGSEQYF | TGTGCCAGCAGTTGGGGTAGCGAGCAGTACTTC
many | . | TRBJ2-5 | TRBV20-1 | CSARGPIRGRGETQYF | TGCAGTGCTAGAGGGCCCATCCGGGGGCGGGGAGAGACCCAGTACTTC
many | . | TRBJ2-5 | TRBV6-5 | CASSYEGWETQYF | TGTGCCAGCAGTTATGAGGGATGGGAGACCCAGTACTTC
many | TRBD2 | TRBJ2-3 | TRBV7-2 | CASSLAGGDTDTQYF | TGTGCCAGCAGCCTAGCGGGAGGGGACACAGATACGCAGTATTTT
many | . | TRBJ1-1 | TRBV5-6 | CASSLVLAQMNTEAFF | TGTGCCAGCAGCTTGGTCTTGGCACAAATGAACACTGAAGCTTTCTTT
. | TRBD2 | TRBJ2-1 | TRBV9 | CASSSIAGGLDEQFF | TGTGCCAGCAGCTCAATAGCGGGAGGCTTGGATGAGCAGTTCTTC
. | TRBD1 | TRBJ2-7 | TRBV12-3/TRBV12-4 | CASSPSGTGTYEQYF | TGTGCCAGCAGCCCCTCCGGGACAGGGACCTACGAGCAGTACTTC
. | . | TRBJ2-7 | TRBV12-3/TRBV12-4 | CASSHGGKGWYEQYF | TGTGCCAGCAGTCACGGGGGAAAGGGGTGGTACGAGCAGTACTTC
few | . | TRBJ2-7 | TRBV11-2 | CASSPGHVYEQYF | TGTGCCAGCAGCCCGGGACACGTCTACGAGCAGTACTTC
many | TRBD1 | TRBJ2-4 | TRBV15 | CATSRSGTGLAKNIQYF | TGTGCCACCAGCAGATCCGGGACAGGGCTAGCCAAAAACATTCAGTACTTC